A selection of T cell receptor beta chains follows, all from one sample in a study of early T cells in non-severe SARS-CoV-2 infection. Each CDR3 protein gets one entry after TCRdb re-called the 5' RACE reads with MiXCR. This table has tens of thousands of distinct CDR3 sequences, around 10% appearing once. Sequenced input: whole blood. The receptors here all came from an adult who was a healthcare worker with PCR-confirmed SARS-CoV-2 infection or an uninfected control (not recorded which). Each CDR3 is given with its conserved first and last residue. D genes are given only for firm matches. Expanded clones get a size class; other rows say once, few or many, or leave the size out.

CDR3 protein: CASGPGRIGSPLHF
CDR3 DNA: TGTGCCAGCGGGCCAGGTCGAATCGGCTCACCCCTCCACTTT
J gene: TRBJ1-6
clone size: NA
V gene: TRBV12-3/TRBV12-4
D gene: NA
CDR3 length: 14

CDR3 protein: CASSLDQRAGGPRETQYF
CDR3 DNA: TGTGCCAGCAGCTTAGATCAGCGAGCGGGAGGGCCCCGGGAGACCCAGTACTTC
J gene: TRBJ2-5
clone size: many
V gene: TRBV11-3
D gene: TRBD2
CDR3 length: 18

CDR3 protein: CASRDAGANVLTF
CDR3 DNA: TGCGCCAGCAGAGACGCGGGGGCCAACGTCCTGACTTTC
J gene: TRBJ2-6
clone size: few
V gene: TRBV10-2
D gene: NA
CDR3 length: 13

CDR3 protein: CSARDSQGALQETQYF
CDR3 DNA: TGCAGTGCTAGAGATTCACAGGGGGCGCTTCAAGAGACCCAGTACTTC
J gene: TRBJ2-5
clone size: many
V gene: TRBV20-1
D gene: TRBD1
CDR3 length: 16

CDR3 protein: CASKGLAGSAGANVLTF
CDR3 DNA: TGTGCCAGTAAGGGACTAGCGGGATCAGCTGGGGCCAACGTCCTGACTTTC
J gene: TRBJ2-6
clone size: few
V gene: TRBV19
D gene: TRBD2
CDR3 length: 17

CDR3 protein: CASQAGGTYNEQFF
CDR3 DNA: TGTGCCTCTCAAGCGGGAGGGACCTACAATGAGCAGTTCTTC
J gene: TRBJ2-1
clone size: few
V gene: TRBV30
D gene: TRBD2
CDR3 length: 14

CDR3 protein: CAWSTGGIYEQYF
CDR3 DNA: TGTGCCTGGAGTACAGGGGGCATCTACGAGCAGTACTTC
J gene: TRBJ2-7
clone size: many
V gene: TRBV30
D gene: TRBD1
CDR3 length: 13

CDR3 protein: CASSPGTGGSPLHF
CDR3 DNA: TGTGCCAGCAGTCCCGGGACAGGGGGTTCACCCCTCCACTTT
J gene: TRBJ1-6
clone size: few
V gene: TRBV12-3/TRBV12-4
D gene: TRBD1
CDR3 length: 14

CDR3 protein: CASSTTDRGLPTDTQYF
CDR3 DNA: TGTGCCAGTAGTACAACCGACAGGGGACTTCCCACAGATACGCAGTATTTT
J gene: TRBJ2-3
clone size: NA
V gene: TRBV19
D gene: TRBD1
CDR3 length: 17

CDR3 protein: CAWRAFQETQYF
CDR3 DNA: TGTGCCTGGAGGGCTTTCCAAGAGACCCAGTACTTC
J gene: TRBJ2-5
clone size: NA
V gene: TRBV30
D gene: NA
CDR3 length: 12

CDR3 protein: CASSHGGVLNTEAFF
CDR3 DNA: TGTGCCAGCAGCCACGGTGGAGTTCTGAACACTGAAGCTTTCTTT
J gene: TRBJ1-1
clone size: few
V gene: TRBV11-2
D gene: NA
CDR3 length: 15

CDR3 protein: CSVEFVRGPEVETQYF
CDR3 DNA: TGCAGCGTTGAATTCGTGCGGGGACCGGAAGTGGAGACCCAGTACTTC
J gene: TRBJ2-5
clone size: many
V gene: TRBV29-1
D gene: NA
CDR3 length: 16

CDR3 protein: CSVGTGKGTEAFF
CDR3 DNA: TGCAGCGTTGGGACAGGGAAAGGCACTGAAGCTTTCTTT
J gene: TRBJ1-1
clone size: many
V gene: TRBV29-1
D gene: TRBD1
CDR3 length: 13

CDR3 protein: CASSGVAGANVLTF
CDR3 DNA: TGTGCCAGCAGTGGGGTCGCTGGGGCCAACGTCCTGACTTTC
J gene: TRBJ2-6
clone size: few
V gene: TRBV2
D gene: NA
CDR3 length: 14

CDR3 protein: CASSFGQGAYNEQFF
CDR3 DNA: TGCGCCAGCAGCTTCGGACAGGGGGCTTACAATGAGCAGTTCTTC
J gene: TRBJ2-1
clone size: NA
V gene: TRBV5-1
D gene: TRBD1
CDR3 length: 15

CDR3 protein: CAISEAGSWTDTQYF
CDR3 DNA: TGTGCCATCAGTGAAGCGGGGAGTTGGACAGATACGCAGTATTTT
J gene: TRBJ2-3
clone size: few
V gene: TRBV10-3
D gene: TRBD2
CDR3 length: 15

CDR3 protein: CASSTSGIRSGNTIYF
CDR3 DNA: TGTGCCAGCAGTACGAGCGGGATCCGCTCTGGAAACACCATATATTTT
J gene: TRBJ1-3
clone size: many
V gene: TRBV28
D gene: NA
CDR3 length: 16

CDR3 protein: CASSLTGTSGRRDEQFF
CDR3 DNA: TGTGCCAGCAGCTTAACAGGTACTAGCGGGAGAAGGGATGAGCAGTTCTTC
J gene: TRBJ2-1
clone size: NA
V gene: TRBV7-9
D gene: TRBD2
CDR3 length: 17

CDR3 protein: CASGPPGPGGELFF
CDR3 DNA: TGCGCCAGCGGACCCCCGGGCCCAGGCGGGGAGCTGTTTTTT
J gene: TRBJ2-2
clone size: many
V gene: TRBV10-1
D gene: NA
CDR3 length: 14

CDR3 protein: CASSLGTVRDEKLFF
CDR3 DNA: TGTGCCAGCAGCCTAGGGACAGTGCGGGATGAAAAACTGTTTTTT
J gene: TRBJ1-4
clone size: NA
V gene: TRBV9
D gene: TRBD1
CDR3 length: 15

CDR3 protein: CARTRGSRDLNNEQFF
CDR3 DNA: TGTGCCAGAACCCGGGGGTCCCGGGACTTAAACAATGAGCAGTTCTTC
J gene: TRBJ2-1
clone size: few
V gene: TRBV5-3
D gene: NA
CDR3 length: 16

CDR3 protein: CASSLASGSFRTGELFF
CDR3 DNA: TGTGCCAGCAGTCTAGCTAGCGGGAGCTTCCGAACCGGGGAGCTGTTTTTT
J gene: TRBJ2-2
clone size: many
V gene: TRBV6-5
D gene: TRBD2
CDR3 length: 17

CDR3 protein: CASSYSGKNSGGASTQYF
CDR3 DNA: TGTGCCAGCAGTTACTCTGGAAAGAATAGCGGGGGGGCAAGTACGCAGTATTTT
J gene: TRBJ2-3
clone size: few
V gene: TRBV6-6
D gene: TRBD2
CDR3 length: 18

CDR3 protein: CASSILQGAYEQYF
CDR3 DNA: TGTGCCAGTAGTATCTTACAGGGGGCCTACGAGCAGTACTTC
J gene: TRBJ2-7
clone size: NA
V gene: TRBV19
D gene: TRBD1
CDR3 length: 14

CDR3 protein: CASSPPAEETQYF
CDR3 DNA: TGTGCCAGCAGCCCCCCGGCCGAGGAGACCCAGTACTTC
J gene: TRBJ2-5
clone size: NA
V gene: TRBV5-5
D gene: NA
CDR3 length: 13

CDR3 protein: CATSPLAGNEQFF
CDR3 DNA: TGTGCCACCAGTCCCCTAGCCGGCAATGAGCAGTTCTTC
J gene: TRBJ2-1
clone size: few
V gene: TRBV24-1
D gene: NA
CDR3 length: 13

CDR3 protein: CASSPRADYGYTF
CDR3 DNA: TGTGCCAGCAGTCCCCGGGCAGACTATGGCTACACCTTC
J gene: TRBJ1-2
clone size: many
V gene: TRBV27
D gene: NA
CDR3 length: 13

CDR3 protein: CASSPDRGPEAFF
CDR3 DNA: TGTGCCAGCAGCCCGGACAGGGGGCCTGAAGCTTTCTTT
J gene: TRBJ1-1
clone size: few
V gene: TRBV4-2
D gene: TRBD1
CDR3 length: 13

CDR3 protein: CASSSTGTGTEAFF
CDR3 DNA: TGTGCCAGCAGCTCTACAGGGACGGGCACTGAAGCTTTCTTT
J gene: TRBJ1-1
clone size: NA
V gene: TRBV7-3
D gene: NA
CDR3 length: 14

CDR3 protein: CSARDFGSVEGKNIQYF
CDR3 DNA: TGCAGTGCTAGAGATTTCGGGAGTGTGGAAGGCAAAAACATTCAGTACTTC
J gene: TRBJ2-4
clone size: many
V gene: TRBV20-1
D gene: NA
CDR3 length: 17

CDR3 protein: CSARAGNQETQYF
CDR3 DNA: TGCAGTGCTAGAGCCGGAAACCAAGAGACCCAGTACTTC
J gene: TRBJ2-5
clone size: NA
V gene: TRBV20-1
D gene: NA
CDR3 length: 13

CDR3 protein: CASSQEGPGGWQTQYF
CDR3 DNA: TGTGCCAGCAGCCAAGAGGGTCCAGGGGGCTGGCAGACCCAGTACTTC
J gene: TRBJ2-5
clone size: few
V gene: TRBV4-2
D gene: TRBD1
CDR3 length: 16

CDR3 protein: CATSRVRDGEETQYF
CDR3 DNA: TGTGCCACCAGCAGGGTACGGGACGGCGAGGAGACCCAGTACTTC
J gene: TRBJ2-5
clone size: many
V gene: TRBV15
D gene: NA
CDR3 length: 15

CDR3 protein: CAWSVPAGSDNEQFF
CDR3 DNA: TGTGCCTGGAGTGTACCAGCGGGCTCCGACAATGAGCAGTTCTTC
J gene: TRBJ2-1
clone size: NA
V gene: TRBV30
D gene: NA
CDR3 length: 15

CDR3 protein: CASERQGAGEQYF
CDR3 DNA: TGTGCCAGCGAGAGACAGGGGGCCGGCGAGCAGTACTTC
J gene: TRBJ2-7
clone size: NA
V gene: TRBV14
D gene: TRBD1
CDR3 length: 13

CDR3 protein: CASTSVGGANVLTF
CDR3 DNA: TGTGCCAGCACCTCGGTGGGAGGGGCCAACGTCCTGACTTTC
J gene: TRBJ2-6
clone size: few
V gene: TRBV9
D gene: NA
CDR3 length: 14

CDR3 protein: CASSLQGTDNSPLHF
CDR3 DNA: TGTGCCAGCAGCCTGCAGGGGACCGATAATTCACCCCTCCACTTT
J gene: TRBJ1-6
clone size: many
V gene: TRBV7-8
D gene: NA
CDR3 length: 15

CDR3 protein: CASSLVGSRFRETQYF
CDR3 DNA: TGTGCCAGCAGCTTAGTGGGGTCCCGATTCCGGGAGACCCAGTACTTC
J gene: TRBJ2-5
clone size: NA
V gene: TRBV7-9
D gene: NA
CDR3 length: 16